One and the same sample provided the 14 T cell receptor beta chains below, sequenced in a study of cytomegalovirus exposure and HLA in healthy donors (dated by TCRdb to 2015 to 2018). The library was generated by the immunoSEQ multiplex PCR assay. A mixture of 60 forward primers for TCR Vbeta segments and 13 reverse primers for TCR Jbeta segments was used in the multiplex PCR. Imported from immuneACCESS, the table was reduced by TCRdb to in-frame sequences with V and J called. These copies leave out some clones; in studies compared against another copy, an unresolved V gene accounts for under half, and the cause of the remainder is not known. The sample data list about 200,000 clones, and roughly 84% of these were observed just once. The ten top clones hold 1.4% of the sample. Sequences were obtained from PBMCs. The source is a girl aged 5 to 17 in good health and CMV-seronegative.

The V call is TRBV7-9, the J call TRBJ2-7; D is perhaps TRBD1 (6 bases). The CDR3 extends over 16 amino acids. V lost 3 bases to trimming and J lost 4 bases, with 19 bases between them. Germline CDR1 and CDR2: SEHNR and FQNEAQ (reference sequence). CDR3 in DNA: TGTGCCAGCAGCTTGTCAAACCGGCCAGGGGATTACGAGCAGTACTTC. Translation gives CASSLSNRPGDYEQYF.

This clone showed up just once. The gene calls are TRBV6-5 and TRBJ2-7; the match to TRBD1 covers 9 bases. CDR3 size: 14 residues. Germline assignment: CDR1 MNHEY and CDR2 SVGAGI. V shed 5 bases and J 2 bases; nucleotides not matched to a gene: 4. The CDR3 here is CASSPTGGPYEQYF. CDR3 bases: TGTGCCAGCAGTCCAACAGGGGGCCCCTACGAGCAGTACTTC.

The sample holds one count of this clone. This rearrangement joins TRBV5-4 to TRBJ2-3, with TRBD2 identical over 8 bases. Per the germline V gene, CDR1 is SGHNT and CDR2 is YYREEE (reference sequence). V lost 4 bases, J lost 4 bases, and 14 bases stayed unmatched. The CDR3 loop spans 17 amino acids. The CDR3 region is CASSPWPGGERSDTQYF. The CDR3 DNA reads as TGTGCCAGCAGCCCGTGGCCGGGGGGGGAGCGTTCAGATACGCAGTATTTT.

CDR3 DNA sequence: TGTGCCAGCCTTCCACAGGTGATGAACACTGAAGCTTTCTTT. This translates into CASLPQVMNTEAFF. This chain connects TRBV6-5 to TRBJ1-1; tentative D call: TRBD1 (5 bases). Trimming cost V 8 bases and J 0 bases, with 13 bases left between them. In germline, CDR1 is MNHEY, CDR2 SVGAGI. The CDR3 is made up of 14 amino acids.

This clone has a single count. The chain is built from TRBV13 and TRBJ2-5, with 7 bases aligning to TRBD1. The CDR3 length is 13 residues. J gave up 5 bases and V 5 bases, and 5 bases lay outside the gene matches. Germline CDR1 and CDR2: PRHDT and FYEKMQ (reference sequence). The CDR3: CASSADRVETQYF. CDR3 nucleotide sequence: TGTGCCAGCAGCGCCGACAGGGTTGAGACCCAGTACTTC.

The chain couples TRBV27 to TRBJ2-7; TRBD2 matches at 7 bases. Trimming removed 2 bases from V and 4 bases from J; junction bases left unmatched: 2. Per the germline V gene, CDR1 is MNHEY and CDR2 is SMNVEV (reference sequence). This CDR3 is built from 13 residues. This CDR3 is CASSLGGGYEQYF. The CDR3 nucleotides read TGTGCCAGCAGTTTAGGGGGGGGTTACGAGCAGTACTTC.

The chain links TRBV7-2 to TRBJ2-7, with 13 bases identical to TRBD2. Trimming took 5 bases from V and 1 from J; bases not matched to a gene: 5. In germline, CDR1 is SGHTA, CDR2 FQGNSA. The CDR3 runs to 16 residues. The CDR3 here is CASSRTSGGPSYEQYF. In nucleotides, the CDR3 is TGTGCCAGCAGCCGGACTAGCGGGGGACCTTCCTACGAGCAGTACTTC.

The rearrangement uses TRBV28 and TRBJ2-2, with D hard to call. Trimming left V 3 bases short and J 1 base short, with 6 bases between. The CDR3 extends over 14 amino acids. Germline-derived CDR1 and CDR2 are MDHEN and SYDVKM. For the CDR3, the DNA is TGTGCCAGCAGTTTTCCGGGGAACACCGGGGAGCTGTTTTTT. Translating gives CASSFPGNTGELFF.

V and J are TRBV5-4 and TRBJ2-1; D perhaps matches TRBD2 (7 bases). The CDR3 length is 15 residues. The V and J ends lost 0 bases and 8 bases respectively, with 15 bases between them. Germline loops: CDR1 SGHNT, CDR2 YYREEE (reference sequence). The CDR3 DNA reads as TGTGCCAGCAGCTTGGATGGGGGGGGGCCCCATGAGCAGTTCTTC. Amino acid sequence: CASSLDGGGPHEQFF.

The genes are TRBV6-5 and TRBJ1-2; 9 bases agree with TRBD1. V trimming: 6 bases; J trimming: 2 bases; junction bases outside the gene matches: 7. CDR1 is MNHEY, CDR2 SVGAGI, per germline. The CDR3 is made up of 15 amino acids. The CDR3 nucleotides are TGTGCCAGCAGGGACCCGGGACAGGGAAACTATGGCTACACCTTC. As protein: CASRDPGQGNYGYTF.

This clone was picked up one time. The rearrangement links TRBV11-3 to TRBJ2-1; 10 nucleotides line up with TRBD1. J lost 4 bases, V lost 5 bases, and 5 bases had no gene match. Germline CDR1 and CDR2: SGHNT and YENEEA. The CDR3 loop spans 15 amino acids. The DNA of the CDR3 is TGTGCCAGCAGCATACGGACAGGGGGTTACAATGAGCAGTTCTTC. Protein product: CASSIRTGGYNEQFF. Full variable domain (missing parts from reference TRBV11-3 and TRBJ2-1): EAGVVQSPRYKIIEKKQPVAFWCNPISGHNTLYWYLQNLGQGPELLIRYENEEAVDDSQLPKDRFSAERLKGVDSTLKIQPAELGDSAVYLCASSIRTGGYNEQFFGPGTRLTVL.

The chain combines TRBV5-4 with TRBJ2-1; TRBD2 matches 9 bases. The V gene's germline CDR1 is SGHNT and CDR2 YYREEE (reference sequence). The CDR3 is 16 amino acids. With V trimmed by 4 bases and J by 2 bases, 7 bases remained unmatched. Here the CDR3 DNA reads TGTGCCAGCAGCCGGGGAAGCGGGGGGACCTACAATGAGCAGTTCTTC. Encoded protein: CASSRGSGGTYNEQFF.

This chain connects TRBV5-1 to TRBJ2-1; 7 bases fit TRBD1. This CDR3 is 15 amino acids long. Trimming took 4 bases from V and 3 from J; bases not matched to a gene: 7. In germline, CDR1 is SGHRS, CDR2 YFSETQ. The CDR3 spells CASSKDRAGYNEQFF. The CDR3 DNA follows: TGCGCCAGCAGCAAAGACAGGGCTGGCTACAATGAGCAGTTCTTC.

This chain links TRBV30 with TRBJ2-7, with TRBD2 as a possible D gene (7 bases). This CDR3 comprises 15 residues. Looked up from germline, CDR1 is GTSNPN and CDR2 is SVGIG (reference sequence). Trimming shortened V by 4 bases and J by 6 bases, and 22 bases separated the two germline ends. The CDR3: CAWNRGGAGIREQYF. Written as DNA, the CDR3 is TGTGCCTGGAACCGAGGGGGGGCGGGAATTCGCGAGCAGTACTTC.